The source of this T cell receptor (beta chain) is a study of blood T cell repertoires in COVID-19. In the study overall: PBMCs, B-cell-depleted T cells, or T cells were the source of the cDNA or gDNA that made up the material.

In the authors' workflow: By means of reference gene primer amplification, nucleated cell counts were estimated. Sequencing was performed with immunoSEQ multiplex PCR; in TCRdb, only in-frame clones are kept and a portion is missing. V and J calls and clone size come straight from that table; D and trimming were deduced from the DNA. The data contain fewer than 350,000 clones, about 90% of them singletons. This TCR was sampled from a woman aged 30 to 39 with COVID-19, enrolled during active disease. The specimen was peripheral blood.

CDR3 in DNA: TGCGCCACCACCGAGGGCGCCTATAATTCACCCCTCCACTTT. Protein product: CATTEGAYNSPLHF. The gene calls are TRBV5-1 and TRBJ1-6; D remains ambiguous. The CDR3 sequence is 14 residues long. Trimming took 9 bases from V and 2 from J, leaving 12 bases between them. Germline CDR1 and CDR2: SGHRS and YFSETQ.